This TCR beta chain was documented in a study of blood T cell repertoires in COVID-19. Overall study context: Sources were T cells, B-cell-depleted T cells, or PBMCs; the material itself was cDNA or gDNA.

In the original processing: Cell counts per sample came from amplifying reference gene primers. Produced via immunoSEQ multiplex PCR; TCRdb's table is partial and in-frame only. D and trimming were read from the DNA, whereas the V and J calls and clone size are those reported in that table. The sample yields around 270,000 clones, around 85% seen once. Followed longitudinally, the Seattle patients had been enrolled during active infection. The CDR3 is made up of 15 amino acids. Germline V lookup: CDR1 SGHNT, CDR2 YYREEE (reference sequence). Between the trimmed V and J ends, which lost 4 bases and 0 bases, there was a span of 13 bases.

Sequencing used peripheral blood. This receptor was taken from a human donor with COVID-19, enrolled during active disease. The donor label of this sample is uncertain. V is TRBV5-4 and J is TRBJ1-1, with D hard to call. The CDR3 region is CASSASYGMNTEAFF. The CDR3 bases are TGTGCCAGCAGCGCCAGCTACGGGATGAACACTGAAGCTTTCTTT.